A selection of T cell receptor beta chains follows, all from one sample in a study of beta chain features in type 1 diabetes. This table comes from immunoSEQ multiplex PCR, and its TCRdb copy is limited to in-frame clones, with some not included. The sample has approximately 140,000 clones; 9% to 10% are singletons. The source material was central memory CD4+ T cells from blood. The receptor set was obtained from a woman between 40 and 50 years old in good health. CDR3s include the opening cysteine and the closing phenylalanine or tryptophan. The order of the fields is clone size, J gene, V gene, D gene, CDR3 protein, CDR3 DNA. The D gene is left open where the match is weak. Rows may omit the clone size; those that give it use once, few, many or a size class.

>few|TRBJ2-4|TRBV21-1|.
CASSKELLAKNIQYF
TGTGCCAGCAGCAAAGAGCTTCTAGCCAAAAACATTCAGTACTTC
>.|TRBJ1-6|TRBV18|.
CASSPQTGDNSPLHF
TGTGCCAGCTCACCTCAGACAGGCGATAATTCACCCCTCCACTTT
>.|TRBJ2-1|TRBV7-2|TRBD2
CASSPRLAPGASEQFF
TGTGCCAGCAGCCCGAGACTAGCTCCAGGAGCAAGTGAGCAGTTCTTC
>.|TRBJ1-2|TRBV29-1|.
CSAEPETDIYGYTF
TGCAGCGCCGAACCAGAGACAGACATCTATGGCTACACCTTC
>.|TRBJ2-5|TRBV7-9|TRBD1
CASSLDREGGETQYF
TGTGCCAGCAGCTTGGACAGGGAAGGTGGAGAGACCCAGTACTTC
>many|TRBJ2-1|TRBV10-3|.
CALYRANNEQFF
TGTGCCCTTTACAGGGCCAACAATGAGCAGTTCTTC
>few|TRBJ2-1|TRBV7-9|.
CASSPEGGGANEQFF
TGTGCCAGCAGCCCCGAAGGAGGGGGGGCAAATGAGCAGTTCTTC
>.|TRBJ1-2|TRBV6-1|TRBD1
CASSPTGDGYGYTF
TGTGCCAGCAGTCCGACAGGGGACGGCTATGGCTACACCTTC
>.|TRBJ2-3|TRBV5-1|.
CASSLDGVNTDTQYF
TGCGCCAGCAGCTTGGACGGGGTAAACACAGATACGCAGTATTTT
>.|TRBJ2-1|TRBV23-1|.
CASSREGSREQFF
TGCGCCAGCAGCCGGGAAGGCTCTCGGGAGCAGTTCTTC
>.|TRBJ2-7|TRBV7-8|TRBD1
CASSTPPGTVAYEQYF
TGTGCCAGCAGCACCCCCCCCGGGACAGTAGCCTACGAGCAGTACTTC
>few|TRBJ2-5|TRBV6-6|TRBD2
CASSGTSGGQETQYF
TGTGCCAGCAGTGGGACTAGCGGGGGCCAAGAGACCCAGTACTTC
>.|TRBJ2-2|TRBV6-6|TRBD1
CASSYLTGVNTGELFF
TGTGCCAGCAGTTATCTCACAGGGGTAAACACCGGGGAGCTGTTTTTT
>.|TRBJ2-1|TRBV2|.
CASIGGQGNANNEQFF
TGTGCCAGCATTGGTGGGCAGGGAAACGCGAACAATGAGCAGTTCTTC
>few|TRBJ1-2|TRBV6-4|.
CASSDSTAETGYGYTF
TGTGCCAGCAGTGACTCAACCGCCGAGACTGGCTATGGCTACACCTTC
>few|TRBJ2-1|TRBV1|.
CTSSQIPRGDNEQFF
TGCACCAGCAGCCAAATTCCCAGGGGCGACAATGAGCAGTTCTTC
>few|TRBJ2-5|TRBV5-4|.
CASSLGTGVFQETQYF
TGTGCCAGCAGCTTAGGGACGGGAGTCTTCCAAGAGACCCAGTACTTC
>many|TRBJ1-1|TRBV6-6|.
CASSYSSQSAFF
TGTGCCAGCAGTTACTCTTCGCAGTCGGCTTTCTTT
>.|TRBJ2-7|TRBV6-1|.
CASTVIGRPSYEQYF
TGTGCCAGCACCGTGATCGGCAGGCCATCCTACGAGCAGTACTTC
>few|TRBJ2-1|TRBV7-2|TRBD2
CASSSGGGISEQFF
TGTGCCAGCAGCTCCGGGGGAGGGATTTCTGAGCAGTTCTTC
>few|TRBJ1-2|TRBV29-1|.
CSVRERLNYGYTF
TGCAGCGTTCGTGAGAGACTCAACTATGGCTACACCTTC
>.|TRBJ2-5|TRBV14|.
CASSRSRIQETQYF
TGTGCCAGCAGCAGGAGTCGAATCCAAGAGACCCAGTACTTC
>.|TRBJ2-3|TRBV25-1|TRBD2
CASTLTSGSTDTQYF
TGTGCCAGCACCTTGACTAGCGGGAGCACAGATACGCAGTATTTT
>few|TRBJ2-1|TRBV10-1|.
CASSAENEQFF
TGCGCCAGCAGCGCGGAGAATGAGCAGTTCTTC
>.|TRBJ1-4|TRBV5-5|.
CASSLKQDWEKLFF
TGTGCCAGCAGCTTGAAACAGGATTGGGAAAAACTGTTTTTT
>.|TRBJ1-2|TRBV29-1|.
CSPPTESYGYTF
TGCAGCCCCCCTACAGAGAGCTATGGCTACACCTTC